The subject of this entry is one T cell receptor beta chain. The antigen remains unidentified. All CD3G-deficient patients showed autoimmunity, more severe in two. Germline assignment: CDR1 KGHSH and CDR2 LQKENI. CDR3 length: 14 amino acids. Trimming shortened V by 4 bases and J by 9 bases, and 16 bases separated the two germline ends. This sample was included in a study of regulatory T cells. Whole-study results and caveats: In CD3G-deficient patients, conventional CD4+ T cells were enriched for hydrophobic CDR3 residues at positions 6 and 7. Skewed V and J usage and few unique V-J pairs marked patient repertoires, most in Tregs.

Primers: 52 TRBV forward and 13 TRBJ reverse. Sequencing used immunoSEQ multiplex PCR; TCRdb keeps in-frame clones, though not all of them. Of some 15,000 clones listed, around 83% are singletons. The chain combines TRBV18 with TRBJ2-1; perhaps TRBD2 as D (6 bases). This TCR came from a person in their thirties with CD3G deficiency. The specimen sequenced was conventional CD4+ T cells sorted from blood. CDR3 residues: CASSQAGAGREQFF. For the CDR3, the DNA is TGTGCCAGCTCACAAGCCGGGGCGGGACGTGAGCAGTTCTTC. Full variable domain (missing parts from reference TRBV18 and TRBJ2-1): NAGVMQNPRHLVRRRGQEARLRCSPMKGHSHVYWYRQLPEEGLKFMVYLQKENIIDESGMPKERFSAEFPKEGPSILRIQQVVRGDSAAYFCASSQAGAGREQFFGPGTRLTVL.